This T cell receptor beta chain was identified during a study of OX40 agonist ivuxolimab in advanced cancers. TCRdb's table, derived via immunoSEQ multiplex PCR, lists solely in-frame clones and lacks some. The sample shows over 55,000 clones, around 84% of them seen only once. The sequence came from an adult with an advanced solid tumor such as melanoma, head and neck, liver or kidney cancer. The specimen comprised CD4+ or CD8+ T cells sorted from blood, sampled in a trial of the OX40 agonist ivuxolimab.

CDR3 residues: CVTSGQGNYGYTF. DNA for the CDR3: TGTGTCACATCGGGTCAGGGGAACTATGGCTACACCTTC. The chain employs TRBV2 and TRBJ1-2; possible D gene TRBD1, 6 bases. This CDR3 spans 13 amino acids. Germline CDR1 reads SNHLY; CDR2 reads FYNNEI.